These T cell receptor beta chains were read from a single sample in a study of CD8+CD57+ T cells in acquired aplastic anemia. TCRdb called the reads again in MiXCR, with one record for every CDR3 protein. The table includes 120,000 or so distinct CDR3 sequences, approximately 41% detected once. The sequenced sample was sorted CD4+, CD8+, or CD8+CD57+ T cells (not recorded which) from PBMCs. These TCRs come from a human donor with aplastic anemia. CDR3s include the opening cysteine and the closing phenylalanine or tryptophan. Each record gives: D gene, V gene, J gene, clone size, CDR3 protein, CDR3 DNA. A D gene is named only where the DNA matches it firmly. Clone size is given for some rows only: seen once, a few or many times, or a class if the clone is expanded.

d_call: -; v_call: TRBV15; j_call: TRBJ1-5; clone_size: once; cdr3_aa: CATSREGQLNQPQHF; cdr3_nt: TGTGCCACCAGCAGAGAAGGGCAGCTCAATCAGCCCCAGCATTTT
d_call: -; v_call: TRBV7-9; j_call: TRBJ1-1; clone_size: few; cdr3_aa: CASSLGPPEGMNTEAFF; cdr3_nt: TGTGCCAGCAGCTTAGGGCCCCCGGAGGGAATGAACACTGAAGCTTTCTTT
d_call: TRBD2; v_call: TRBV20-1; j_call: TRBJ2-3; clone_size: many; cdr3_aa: CSAVLAQYTDTQYF; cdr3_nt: TGCAGTGCTGTACTAGCGCAATACACAGATACGCAGTATTTT
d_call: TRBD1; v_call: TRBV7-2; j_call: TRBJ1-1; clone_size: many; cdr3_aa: CASSHPTGGSSEAFF; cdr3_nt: TGTGCCAGCAGCCACCCGACAGGGGGTAGCTCTGAAGCTTTCTTT
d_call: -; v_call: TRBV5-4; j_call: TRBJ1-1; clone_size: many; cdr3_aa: CASSLSRFDTEAFF; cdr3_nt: TGTGCCAGCAGCCTCTCCAGGTTCGACACTGAAGCTTTCTTT
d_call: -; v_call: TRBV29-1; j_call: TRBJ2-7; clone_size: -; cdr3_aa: CSVEGGTPYEQYF; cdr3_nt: TGCAGCGTTGAAGGAGGGACTCCGTACGAGCAGTACTTC
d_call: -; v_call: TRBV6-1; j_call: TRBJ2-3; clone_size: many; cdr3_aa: CASSEVLVDTQYF; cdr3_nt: TGTGCCAGCAGTGAAGTTCTAGTGGATACGCAGTATTTT
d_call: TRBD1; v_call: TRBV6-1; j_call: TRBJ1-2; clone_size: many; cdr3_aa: CASTGGTVANYGYTF; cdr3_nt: TGTGCCAGCACGGGGGGGACAGTAGCTAACTATGGCTACACCTTC
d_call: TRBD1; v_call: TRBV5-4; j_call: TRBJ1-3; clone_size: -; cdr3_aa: CASSSRGTGAFVSGNTIYF; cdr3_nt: TGTGCCAGCAGCTCCCGCGGGACAGGGGCCTTCGTCTCTGGAAACACCATATATTTT
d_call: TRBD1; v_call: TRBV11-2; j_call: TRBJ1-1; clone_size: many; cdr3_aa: CASSFRSGGTEAFF; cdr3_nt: TGTGCCAGCAGCTTTAGGTCAGGGGGCACTGAAGCTTTCTTT
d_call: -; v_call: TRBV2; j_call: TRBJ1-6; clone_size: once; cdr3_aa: CASMFGGRANSPLHF; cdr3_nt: TGTGCCAGCATGTTCGGGGGGAGGGCAAATTCACCCCTCCACTTT
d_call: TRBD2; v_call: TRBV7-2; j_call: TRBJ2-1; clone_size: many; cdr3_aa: CASSLVLAGDNEQFF; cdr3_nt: TGTGCCAGCAGCTTAGTACTAGCGGGGGACAATGAGCAGTTCTTC
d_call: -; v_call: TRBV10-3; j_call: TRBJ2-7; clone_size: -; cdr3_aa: CAISVGTLSYEQYF; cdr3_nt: TGTGCCATCAGTGTGGGGACTCTGTCCTACGAGCAGTACTTC
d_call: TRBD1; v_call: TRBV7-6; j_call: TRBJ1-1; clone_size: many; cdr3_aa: CASSRLSGTGETEAFF; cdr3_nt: TGTGCCAGCAGCCGACTTTCCGGGACAGGGGAAACTGAAGCTTTCTTT
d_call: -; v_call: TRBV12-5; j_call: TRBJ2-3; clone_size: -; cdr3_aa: CASGLSGDGDTQYF; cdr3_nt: TGTGCTAGTGGTTTATCGGGGGACGGCGATACGCAGTATTTT
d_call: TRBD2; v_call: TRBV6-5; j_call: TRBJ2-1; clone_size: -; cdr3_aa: CASSYRGGPYNEQFF; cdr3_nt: TGTGCCAGCAGTTATCGGGGGGGGCCCTACAATGAGCAGTTCTTC
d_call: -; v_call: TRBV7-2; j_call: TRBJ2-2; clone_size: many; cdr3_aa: CASSPSGTGELFF; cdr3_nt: TGTGCCAGCAGCCCCTCCGGCACCGGGGAGCTGTTTTTT
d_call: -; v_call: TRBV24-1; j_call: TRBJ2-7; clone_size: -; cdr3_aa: CATSDSGTSYEQYF; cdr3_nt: TGTGCCACCAGTGATTCAGGTACTTCCTACGAGCAGTACTTC
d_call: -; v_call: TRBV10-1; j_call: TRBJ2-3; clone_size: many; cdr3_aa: CASSDSSGTQCF; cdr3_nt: TGCGCCAGCAGCGACTCATCGGGTACGCAGTGTTTT
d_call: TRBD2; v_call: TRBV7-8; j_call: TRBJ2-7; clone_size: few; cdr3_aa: CASSQASGGDYEQYF; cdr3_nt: TGTGCCAGCAGCCAAGCAAGCGGGGGGGACTACGAGCAGTACTTC
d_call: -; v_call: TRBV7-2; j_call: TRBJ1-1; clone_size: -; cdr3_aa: CASSRDPNTEAFF; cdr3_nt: TGTGCCAGCAGCCGGGACCCGAACACTGAAGCTTTCTTT
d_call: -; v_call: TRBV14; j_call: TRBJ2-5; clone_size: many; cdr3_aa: CASSPGTPQYF; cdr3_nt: TGTGCCAGCAGCCCAGGGACCCCCCAGTACTTC
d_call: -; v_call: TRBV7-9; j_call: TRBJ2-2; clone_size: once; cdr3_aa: CASSLPEGELFF; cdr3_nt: TGTGCCAGCAGCCTCCCGGAAGGTGAGCTGTTTTTT
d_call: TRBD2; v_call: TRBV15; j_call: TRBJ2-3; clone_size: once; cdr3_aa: CASSLGGRGLDTQYF; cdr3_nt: TGTGCCAGCAGTTTGGGGGGGAGAGGGTTAGATACGCAGTATTTT
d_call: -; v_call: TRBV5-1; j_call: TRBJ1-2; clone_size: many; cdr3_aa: CASSLQGWEGYTF; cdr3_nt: TGCGCCAGCAGCTTACAGGGTTGGGAAGGCTACACCTTC
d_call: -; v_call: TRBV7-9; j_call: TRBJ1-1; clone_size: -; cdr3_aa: CASSTDQRTAEAFF; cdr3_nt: TGTGCCAGCAGCACAGACCAACGGACAGCCGAAGCTTTCTTT
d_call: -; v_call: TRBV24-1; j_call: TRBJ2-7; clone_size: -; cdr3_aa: CATSDSVGRGPNEQYF; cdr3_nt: TGTGCCACCAGTGATTCCGTGGGCAGGGGCCCCAACGAGCAGTACTTC
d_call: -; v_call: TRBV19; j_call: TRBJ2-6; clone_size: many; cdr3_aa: CASCNRKSSGANVLTF; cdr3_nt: TGTGCCAGTTGTAACAGAAAGTCCTCTGGGGCCAACGTCCTGACTTTC
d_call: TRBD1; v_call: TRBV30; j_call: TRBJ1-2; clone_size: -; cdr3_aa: CAWTKQTGGAGGYTF; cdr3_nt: TGTGCCTGGACGAAGCAGACAGGGGGCGCGGGGGGCTACACCTTC